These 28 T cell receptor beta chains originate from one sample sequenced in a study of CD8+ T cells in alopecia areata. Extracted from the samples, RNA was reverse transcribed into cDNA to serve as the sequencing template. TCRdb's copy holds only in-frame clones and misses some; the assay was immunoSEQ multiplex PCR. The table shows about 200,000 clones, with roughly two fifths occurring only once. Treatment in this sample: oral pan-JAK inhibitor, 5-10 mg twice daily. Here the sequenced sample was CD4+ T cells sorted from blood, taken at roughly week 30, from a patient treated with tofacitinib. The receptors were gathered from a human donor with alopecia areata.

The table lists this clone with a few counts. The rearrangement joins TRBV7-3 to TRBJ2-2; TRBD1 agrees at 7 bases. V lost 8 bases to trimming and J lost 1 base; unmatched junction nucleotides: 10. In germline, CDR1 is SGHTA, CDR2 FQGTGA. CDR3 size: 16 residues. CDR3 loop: CASSQKGQLNTGELFF. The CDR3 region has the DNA TGTGCCAGCTCCCAAAAGGGACAGCTGAACACCGGGGAGCTGTTTTTT.

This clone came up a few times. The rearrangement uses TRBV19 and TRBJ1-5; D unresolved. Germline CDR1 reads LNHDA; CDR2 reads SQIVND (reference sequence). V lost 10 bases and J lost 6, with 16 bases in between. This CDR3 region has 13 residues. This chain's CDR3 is CATAFRAFQPQHF. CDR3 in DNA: TGTGCCACCGCCTTTAGGGCATTTCAGCCCCAGCATTTT.

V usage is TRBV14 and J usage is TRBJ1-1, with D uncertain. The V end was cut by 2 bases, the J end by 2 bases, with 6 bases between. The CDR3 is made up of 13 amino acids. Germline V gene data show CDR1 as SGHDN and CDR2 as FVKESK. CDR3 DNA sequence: TGTGCCAGCAGCCAACAGGCCAACACTGAAGCTTTCTTT. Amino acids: CASSQQANTEAFF.

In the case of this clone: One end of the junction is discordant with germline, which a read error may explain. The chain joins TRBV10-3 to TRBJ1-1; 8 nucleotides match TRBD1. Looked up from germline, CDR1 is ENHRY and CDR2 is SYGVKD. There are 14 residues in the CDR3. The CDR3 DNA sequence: TGTGCCAGCAGTACAGACAGGGGGAACACTGAAGCTTTCTTT. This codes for CASSTDRGNTEAFF.

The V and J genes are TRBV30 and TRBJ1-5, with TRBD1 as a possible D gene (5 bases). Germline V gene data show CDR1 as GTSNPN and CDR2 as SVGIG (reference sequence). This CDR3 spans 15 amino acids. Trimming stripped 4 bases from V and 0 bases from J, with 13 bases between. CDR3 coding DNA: TGTGCCTGGATTCGCCCGGGGCATAGCAATCAGCCCCAGCATTTT. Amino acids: CAWIRPGHSNQPQHF.

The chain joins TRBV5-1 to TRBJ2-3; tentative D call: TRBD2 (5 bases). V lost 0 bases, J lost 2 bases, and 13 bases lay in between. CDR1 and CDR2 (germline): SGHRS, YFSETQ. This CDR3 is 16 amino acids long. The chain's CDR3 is CASSLVGVRSTDTQYF. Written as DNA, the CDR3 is TGCGCCAGCAGCTTGGTCGGGGTCAGGTCCACAGATACGCAGTATTTT.

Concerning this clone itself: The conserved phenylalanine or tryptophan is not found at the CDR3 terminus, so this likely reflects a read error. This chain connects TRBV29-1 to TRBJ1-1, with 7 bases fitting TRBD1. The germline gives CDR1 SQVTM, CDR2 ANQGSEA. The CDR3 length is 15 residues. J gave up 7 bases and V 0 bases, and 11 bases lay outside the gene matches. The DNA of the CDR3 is TGCAGCGTTGAAGACAAGGGGGCGCCGAGAATTGAAGCTTTCCTT. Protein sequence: CSVEDKGAPRIEAFL.

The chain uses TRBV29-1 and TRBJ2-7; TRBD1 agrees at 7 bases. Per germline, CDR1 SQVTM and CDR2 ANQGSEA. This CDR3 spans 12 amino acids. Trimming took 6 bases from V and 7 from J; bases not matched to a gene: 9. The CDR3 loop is CSVETGVREQYF. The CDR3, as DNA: TGCAGCGTAGAAACAGGGGTGCGGGAGCAGTACTTC.

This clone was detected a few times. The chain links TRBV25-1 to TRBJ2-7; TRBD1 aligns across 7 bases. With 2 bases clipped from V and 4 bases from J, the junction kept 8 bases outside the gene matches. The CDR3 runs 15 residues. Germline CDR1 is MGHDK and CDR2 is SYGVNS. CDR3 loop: CASSEGNRGVYEQYF. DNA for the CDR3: TGTGCCAGCAGTGAAGGGAACAGGGGAGTATACGAGCAGTACTTC.

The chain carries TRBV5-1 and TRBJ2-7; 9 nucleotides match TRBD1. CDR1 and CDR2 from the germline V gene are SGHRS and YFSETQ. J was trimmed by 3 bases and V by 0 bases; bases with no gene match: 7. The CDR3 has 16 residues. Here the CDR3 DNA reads TGCGCCAGCAGCTTGGCCGCGGGACAGGGAAACTACGAGCAGTACTTC. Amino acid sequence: CASSLAAGQGNYEQYF.

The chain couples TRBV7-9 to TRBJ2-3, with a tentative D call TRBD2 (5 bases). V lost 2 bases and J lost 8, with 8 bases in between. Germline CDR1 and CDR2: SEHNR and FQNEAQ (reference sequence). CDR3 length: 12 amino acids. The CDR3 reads CASSLPEGTQYF. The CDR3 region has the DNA TGTGCCAGCAGCTTACCTGAGGGTACGCAGTATTTT.

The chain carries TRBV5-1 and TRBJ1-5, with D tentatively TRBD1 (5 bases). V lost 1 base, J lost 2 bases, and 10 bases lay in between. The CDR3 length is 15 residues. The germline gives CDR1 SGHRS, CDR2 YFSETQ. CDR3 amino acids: CASSLTGLGNQPQHF. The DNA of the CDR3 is TGCGCCAGCAGCTTGACAGGTTTAGGCAATCAGCCCCAGCATTTT.

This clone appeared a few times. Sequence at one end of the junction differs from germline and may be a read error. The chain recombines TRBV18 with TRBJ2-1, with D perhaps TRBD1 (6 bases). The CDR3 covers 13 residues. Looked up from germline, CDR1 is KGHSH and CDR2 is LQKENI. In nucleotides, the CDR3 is TGTGCCAGCTCACCGACCAGACAGGACCTCGCTCTCTTC. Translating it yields CASSPTRQDLALF. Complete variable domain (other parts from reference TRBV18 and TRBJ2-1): NAGVMQNPRHLVRRRGQEARLRCSPMKGHSHVYWYRQLPEEGLKFMVYLQKENIIDESGMPKERFSAEFPKEGPSILRIQQVVRGDSAAYFCASSPTRQDLALFGPGTRLTVL.

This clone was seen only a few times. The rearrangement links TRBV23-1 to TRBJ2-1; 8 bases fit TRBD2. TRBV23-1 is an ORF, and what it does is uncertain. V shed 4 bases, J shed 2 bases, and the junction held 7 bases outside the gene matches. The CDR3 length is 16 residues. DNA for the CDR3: TGCGCCAGCAGTCTCCTTAGCGGGAACCCCTACAATGAGCAGTTCTTC. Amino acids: CASSLLSGNPYNEQFF.

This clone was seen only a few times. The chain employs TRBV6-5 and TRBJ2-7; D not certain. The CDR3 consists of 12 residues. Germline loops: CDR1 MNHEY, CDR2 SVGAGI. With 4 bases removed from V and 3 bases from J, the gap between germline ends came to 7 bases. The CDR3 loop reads CASSSPNYEQYF. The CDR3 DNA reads TGTGCCAGCAGTTCCCCAAACTACGAGCAGTACTTC.

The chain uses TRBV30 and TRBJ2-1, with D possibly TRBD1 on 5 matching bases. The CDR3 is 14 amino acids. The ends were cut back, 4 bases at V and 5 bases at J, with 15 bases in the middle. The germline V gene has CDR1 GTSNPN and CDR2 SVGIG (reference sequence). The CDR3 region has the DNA TGTGCCTGGAATTTGTGGACATCTCACAATGAGCAGTTCTTC. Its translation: CAWNLWTSHNEQFF. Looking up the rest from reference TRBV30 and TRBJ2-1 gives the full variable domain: SQTIHQWPATLVQPVGSPLSLECTVEGTSNPNLYWYRQAAGRGLQLLFYSVGIGQISSEVPQNLSASRPQDRQFILSSKKLLLSDSGFYLCAWNLWTSHNEQFFGPGTRLTVL.

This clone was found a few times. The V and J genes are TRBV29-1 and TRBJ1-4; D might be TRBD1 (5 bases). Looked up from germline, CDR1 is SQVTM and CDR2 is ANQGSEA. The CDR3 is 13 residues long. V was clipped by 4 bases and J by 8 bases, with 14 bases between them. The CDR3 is CSVGTPLTEKLFF. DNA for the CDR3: TGCAGCGTTGGGACACCATTGACCGAAAAACTGTTTTTT.

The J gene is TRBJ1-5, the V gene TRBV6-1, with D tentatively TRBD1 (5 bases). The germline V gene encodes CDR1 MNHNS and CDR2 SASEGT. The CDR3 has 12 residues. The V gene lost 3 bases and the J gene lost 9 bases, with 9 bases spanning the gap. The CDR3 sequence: CASSELGRPQHF. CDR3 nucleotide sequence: TGTGCCAGCAGTGAGTTGGGGCGGCCCCAGCATTTT.

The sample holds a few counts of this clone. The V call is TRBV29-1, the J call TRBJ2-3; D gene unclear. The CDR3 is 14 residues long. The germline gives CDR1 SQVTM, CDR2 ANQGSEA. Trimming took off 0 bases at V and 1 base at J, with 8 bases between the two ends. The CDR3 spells CSVEDTARTDTQYF. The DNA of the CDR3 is TGCAGCGTTGAAGACACGGCACGCACAGATACGCAGTATTTT.

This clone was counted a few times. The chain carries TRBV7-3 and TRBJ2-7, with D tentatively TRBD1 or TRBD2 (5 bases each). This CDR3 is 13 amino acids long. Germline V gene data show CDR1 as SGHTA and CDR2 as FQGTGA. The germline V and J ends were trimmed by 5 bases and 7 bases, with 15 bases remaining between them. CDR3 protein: CASSQAPGREQYF. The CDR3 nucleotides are TGTGCCAGCAGCCAAGCTCCGGGACGAGAGCAGTACTTC.

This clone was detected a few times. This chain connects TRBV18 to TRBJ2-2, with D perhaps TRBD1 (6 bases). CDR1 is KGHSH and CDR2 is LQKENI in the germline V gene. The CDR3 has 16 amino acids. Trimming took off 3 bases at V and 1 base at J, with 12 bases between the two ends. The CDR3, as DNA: TGTGCCAGCTCACCGGACAGCTTGTTGAACACCGGGGAGCTGTTTTTT. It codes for CASSPDSLLNTGELFF.

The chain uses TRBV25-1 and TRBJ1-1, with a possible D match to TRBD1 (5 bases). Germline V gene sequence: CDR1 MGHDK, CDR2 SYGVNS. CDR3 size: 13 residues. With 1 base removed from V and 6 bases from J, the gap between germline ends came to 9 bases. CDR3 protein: CASSEWDVAEAFF. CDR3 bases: TGTGCCAGCAGTGAATGGGACGTCGCTGAAGCTTTCTTT. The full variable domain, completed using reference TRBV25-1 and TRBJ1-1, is EADIYQTPRYLVIGTGKKITLECSQTMGHDKMYWYQQDPGMELHLIHYSYGVNSTEKGDLSSESTVSRIRTEHFPLTLESARPSHTSQYLCASSEWDVAEAFFGQGTRLTVV.

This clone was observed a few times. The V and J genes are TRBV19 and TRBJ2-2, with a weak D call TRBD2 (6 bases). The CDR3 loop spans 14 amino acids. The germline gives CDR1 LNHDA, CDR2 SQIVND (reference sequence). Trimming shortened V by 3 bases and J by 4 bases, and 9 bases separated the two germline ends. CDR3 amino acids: CASSIRELTGELFF. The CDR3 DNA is TGTGCCAGTAGTATCCGGGAGCTCACCGGGGAGCTGTTTTTT.

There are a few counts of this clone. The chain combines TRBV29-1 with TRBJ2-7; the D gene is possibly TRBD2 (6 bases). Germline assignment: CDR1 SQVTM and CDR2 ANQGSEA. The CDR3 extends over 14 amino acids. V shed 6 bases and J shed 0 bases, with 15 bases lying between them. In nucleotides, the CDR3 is TGCAGCGTCGCCCCAGCGGGCCTCTCCTACGAGCAGTACTTC. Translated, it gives CSVAPAGLSYEQYF.

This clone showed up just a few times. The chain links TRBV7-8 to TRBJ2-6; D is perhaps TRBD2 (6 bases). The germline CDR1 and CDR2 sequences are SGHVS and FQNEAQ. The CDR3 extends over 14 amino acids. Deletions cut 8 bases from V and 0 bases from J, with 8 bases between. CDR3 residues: CASGLLSGANVLTF. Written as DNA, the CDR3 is TGTGCCAGCGGACTACTCTCTGGGGCCAACGTCCTGACTTTC.

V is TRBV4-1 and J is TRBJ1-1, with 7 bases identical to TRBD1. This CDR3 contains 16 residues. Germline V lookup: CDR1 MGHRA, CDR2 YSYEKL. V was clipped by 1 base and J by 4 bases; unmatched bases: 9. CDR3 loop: CASSQVGRGRSTEAFF. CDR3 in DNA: TGCGCCAGCAGCCAAGTCGGGAGGGGGCGGAGCACTGAAGCTTTCTTT.

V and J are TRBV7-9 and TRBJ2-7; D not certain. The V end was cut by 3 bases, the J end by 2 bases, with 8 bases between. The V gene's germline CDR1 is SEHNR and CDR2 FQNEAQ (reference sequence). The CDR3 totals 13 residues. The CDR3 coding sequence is TGTGCCAGCAGCTTCTCCAAGACCTACGAGCAGTACTTC. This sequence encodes CASSFSKTYEQYF.

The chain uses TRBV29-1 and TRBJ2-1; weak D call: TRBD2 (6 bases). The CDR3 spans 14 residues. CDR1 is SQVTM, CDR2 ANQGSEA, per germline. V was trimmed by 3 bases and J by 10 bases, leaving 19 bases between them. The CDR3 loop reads CSVDDGGATVEQFF. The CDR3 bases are TGCAGCGTTGACGATGGCGGGGCTACGGTCGAGCAGTTCTTC.